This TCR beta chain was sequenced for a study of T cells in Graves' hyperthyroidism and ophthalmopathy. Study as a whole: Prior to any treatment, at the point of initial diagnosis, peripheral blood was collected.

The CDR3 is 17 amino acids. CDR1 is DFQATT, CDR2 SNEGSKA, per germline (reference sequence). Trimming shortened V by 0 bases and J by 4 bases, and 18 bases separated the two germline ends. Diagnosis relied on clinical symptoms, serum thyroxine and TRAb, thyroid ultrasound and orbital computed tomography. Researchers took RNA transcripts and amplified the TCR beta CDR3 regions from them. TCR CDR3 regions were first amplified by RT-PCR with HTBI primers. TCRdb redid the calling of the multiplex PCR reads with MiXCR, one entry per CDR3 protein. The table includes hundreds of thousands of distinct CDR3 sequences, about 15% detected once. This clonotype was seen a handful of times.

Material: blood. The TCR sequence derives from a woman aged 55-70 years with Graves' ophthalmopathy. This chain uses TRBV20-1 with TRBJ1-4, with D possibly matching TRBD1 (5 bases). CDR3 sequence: CSARDTDMDSDNEKLFF. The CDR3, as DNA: TGCAGTGCTAGAGATACGGACATGGACTCAGATAATGAAAAACTGTTTTTT.